This T cell receptor beta chain was obtained from a study of tumor and adjacent non-tumor tissue in lung cancer. With respect to this clonotype: Relative to the germline gene, one junction end is altered; a read error may explain this.

This sample's RNA came from whole unsorted tissue. The normal lung tissue was taken more than 3 cm from the tumor edge. A modified ARM-PCR protocol with three rounds of nested PCR amplified TCRbeta. TCRdb recomputed calls from the multiplex PCR reads with MiXCR, one row per CDR3 protein. The table lists 90,000 to 100,000 distinct CDR3 sequences, approximately 80% of them singletons. From germline, CDR1 is SGHAT and CDR2 FQNNGV. This CDR3 region has 13 residues. The clonotype originates from a man between 60 and 75 years old with small cell lung cancer. The rearrangement joins TRBV11-2 to TRBJ2-5; D tentatively reads TRBD1 or TRBD2 (5 bases each). Sequencing was performed on distant non-tumor lung tissue. The DNA for the CDR3 is TGTGTCAGCAGTTTAGGGACCAAAGAGATCCAGTACTTC. Its protein is CVSSLGTKEIQYF.